The rows below give T cell receptor beta chains drawn from one sample of a study of control samples from healthy donors and cancer patients. The repertoire was sequenced with immunoSEQ multiplex PCR; TCRdb's copy has only in-frame clones and lacks some. The sample lists some 250,000 clones, around 80% occurring once. Sequenced sample: PBMCs. The receptor set was obtained from a woman between 55 and 75 years old with lung cancer. CDR3s leave out the opening cysteine and the closing phenylalanine or tryptophan. Not all rows give a size; the values are once, few, many and, for expanded clones, a class.

V	size	J	CDR3
TRBV11-2	NA	TRBJ2-2	ASSPGRLASGELF
TRBV7-8	NA	TRBJ2-7	ASSPSGGPAYEQY
TRBV6-5	NA	TRBJ1-4	ASSRTATNEKLF
TRBV27	NA	TRBJ2-1	ASSLSLDRGRFRGSYNEQF
TRBV27	NA	TRBJ2-7	ASSRAGSSYEQY
TRBV5-1	NA	TRBJ2-2	ASSLQGVNVGELF
TRBV20-1	NA	TRBJ2-7	SASLGQLSYEQY
TRBV10-1	NA	TRBJ2-3	ASSEKGGVADTQY
TRBV5-6	NA	TRBJ2-2	ASSLGLAGEVTGELF
TRBV11-2	few	TRBJ1-6	ASSLDWSPLH
TRBV6-6	NA	TRBJ1-5	ASSYEGPDQPQH
TRBV5-1	NA	TRBJ1-5	ASSIDSDQPQH
TRBV2	NA	TRBJ2-2	ASSEYWGLTGELF
TRBV19	NA	TRBJ1-3	AASSGSSGNTIY
TRBV5-1	NA	TRBJ1-1	ASSLGDANTEAF
TRBV18	NA	TRBJ1-2	ASSPPIGGGDGYT